Below, 13 T cell receptor beta chains from the same sample are listed, as sequenced in a study of identical twins. MiXCR, run by TCRdb on the 5' RACE reads, gives a single entry per CDR3 protein. The data contain hundreds of thousands of distinct CDR3 sequences, under 8.5% of them singletons. The sample was also reused in another study, on yellow fever vaccine responses in identical twins.

Sample: PBMCs. Receptors originate from a woman younger than 35 in good health.

This clonotype occurred a few times. The chain carries TRBV11-2 and TRBJ1-3; D may be TRBD1 (5 bases). CDR1 is SGHAT and CDR2 is FQNNGV in the germline V gene. CDR3 length equals 16 residues. V lost 5 bases, J lost 4 bases, and 18 bases lay in between. CDR3 sequence reads: CASSSRGQVDGNTIYF. DNA of the CDR3: TGTGCCAGCAGCAGCCGGGGCCAAGTAGACGGAAACACCATATATTTT.

The chain joins TRBV6-1 to TRBJ2-7; 10 bases map to TRBD1. This CDR3 is 16 amino acids long. Trimming cost V 4 bases and J 4 bases; bases outside gene matches: 10. Germline V gives CDR1 MNHNS, CDR2 SASEGT. Written as DNA, the CDR3 is TGTGCCAGCAGTGGTTGGGGACAGGGGCCCACTTACGAGCAGTACGTC. This translates into CASSGWGQGPTYEQYV.

The CDR3 loop reads CASSPTDRLKETQYF. The CDR3 DNA reads as TGCGCCAGCAGCCCGACCGACAGACTAAAAGAGACCCAGTACTTC. The chain joins TRBV5-1 to TRBJ2-5, with D perhaps matching TRBD1 or TRBD2 (5 bases each). Germline V CDR1 and CDR2: SGHRS, YFSETQ. Trimming stripped 4 bases from V and 3 bases from J, with 16 bases between. The CDR3 length is 15 residues.

This clonotype was seen ten or more times. V and J are TRBV4-2 and TRBJ2-1; possibly TRBD2 for D (5 bases). The CDR3 loop spans 15 amino acids. Per germline, CDR1 LGHNA and CDR2 YNFKEQ. The germline V and J ends were trimmed by 0 bases and 4 bases, with 10 bases remaining between them. The CDR3 loop reads CASSQEPRGYNEQFF. The CDR3 bases are TGTGCCAGCAGCCAAGAACCTAGAGGGTACAATGAGCAGTTCTTC.

This clonotype came up many times. This rearrangement joins TRBV9 to TRBJ1-2; D possibly corresponds to TRBD1 (6 bases). V lost 0 bases to trimming and J lost 8 bases, with 17 bases between them. Germline V CDR1 and CDR2: SGDLS, YYNGEE. The CDR3 contains 15 residues. CDR3 loop: CASSVAPNSGEGYTF. The CDR3 DNA reads TGTGCCAGCAGCGTAGCCCCGAATTCAGGGGAGGGCTACACCTTC.

This clonotype was counted a few times. The rearrangement links TRBV20-1 to TRBJ2-1; 10 bases map to TRBD2. This CDR3 has 15 amino acids. Per the germline V gene, CDR1 is DFQATT and CDR2 is SNEGSKA (reference sequence). V was pared by 1 base and J by 7 bases, with 7 bases of the junction left unmatched. The CDR3 DNA reads as TGCAGTGCTAGAGGAGGTAGCGGGAGGACTAATGAGCAGTTCTTC. Translated, it gives CSARGGSGRTNEQFF.

The chain employs TRBV29-1 and TRBJ2-3, with D uncertain. This CDR3 is built from 11 residues. Deletions cut 4 bases from V and 2 bases from J, with 4 bases between. Germline values: CDR1 SQVTM, CDR2 ANQGSEA. The CDR3 sequence: CSVVATDTQYF. DNA of the CDR3: TGCAGCGTTGTGGCCACAGATACGCAGTATTTT.

This clonotype was detected ten times or more. The chain is built from TRBV7-9 and TRBJ2-3, with a tentative D call TRBD1 (5 bases). The germline V and J ends were trimmed by 1 base and 6 bases, with 17 bases remaining between them. CDR1 and CDR2 (germline): SEHNR, FQNEAQ (reference sequence). There are 16 residues in the CDR3. The DNA of the CDR3 is TGTGCCAGCAGCTTAGGGAGACAGTTGACGTGGGATACGCAGTATTTT. It encodes CASSLGRQLTWDTQYF.

This clonotype has a count of ten or more. The chain joins TRBV20-1 to TRBJ2-7; 9 bases match TRBD2. The germline CDR1 and CDR2 sequences are DFQATT and SNEGSKA (reference sequence). Losses at the gene ends were 3 bases for V and 2 bases for J; bases not matched to a gene: 8. This CDR3 is 15 amino acids long. CDR3 sequence (DNA): TGCAGTGCTAGCCCCTCAGCGGGGGGCCCCTACGAGCAGTACGTC. The encoded protein is CSASPSAGGPYEQYV.

The chain joins TRBV10-3 to TRBJ2-7; D perhaps matches TRBD2 (5 bases). Germline V lookup: CDR1 ENHRY, CDR2 SYGVKD. V dropped 0 bases and J dropped 4 bases, with 10 bases sitting between them. The CDR3 sequence is 14 residues long. The CDR3 loop is CAISESGEGYEQYF. CDR3 coding DNA: TGTGCCATCAGTGAGTCCGGGGAAGGTTACGAGCAGTACTTC.

The chain employs TRBV5-1 and TRBJ1-1; 7 bases match TRBD1. V shed 0 bases and J 1 base; nucleotides not matched to a gene: 3. The CDR3 covers 15 residues. The germline gives CDR1 SGHRS, CDR2 YFSETQ. The CDR3 region is CASSLGGQTNTEAFF. The CDR3 DNA reads as TGCGCCAGCAGCTTGGGGGGACAGACGAACACTGAAGCTTTCTTT.

This clonotype came up a few times. The chain recombines TRBV6-1 with TRBJ1-1; no clear D gene. The CDR3 is 16 residues long. V dropped 1 base and J dropped 1 base, with 13 bases sitting between them. Germline CDR1 is MNHNS and CDR2 is SASEGT. CDR3 bases: TGTGCCAGCAGTGAAGAAGGATGGACGGGGAACACTGAAGCTTTCTTT. Its protein product is CASSEEGWTGNTEAFF.

The chain joins TRBV6-5 to TRBJ1-2, with D perhaps TRBD1 (6 bases). Germline-derived CDR1 and CDR2 are MNHEY and SVGAGI. This CDR3 region has 13 residues. Trimming pared 2 bases from V and 4 bases from J, leaving 8 bases between. In DNA, the CDR3 is TGTGCCAGCAGTTACGGACAGCCCTATGGCTACACCTTC. Translating it yields CASSYGQPYGYTF.